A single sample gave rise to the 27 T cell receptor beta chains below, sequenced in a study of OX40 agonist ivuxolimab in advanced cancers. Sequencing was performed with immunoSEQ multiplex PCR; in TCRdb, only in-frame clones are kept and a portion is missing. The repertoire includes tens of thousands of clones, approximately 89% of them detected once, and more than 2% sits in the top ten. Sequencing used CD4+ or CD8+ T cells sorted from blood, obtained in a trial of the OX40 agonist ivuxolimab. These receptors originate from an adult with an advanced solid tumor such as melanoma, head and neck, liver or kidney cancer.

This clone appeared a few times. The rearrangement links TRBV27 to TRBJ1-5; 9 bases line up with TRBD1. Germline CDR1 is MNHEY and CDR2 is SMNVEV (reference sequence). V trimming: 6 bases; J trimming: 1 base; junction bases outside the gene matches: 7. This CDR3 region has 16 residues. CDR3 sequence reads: CASRELGTGSNQPQHF. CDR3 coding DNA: TGTGCCAGCAGGGAACTCGGGACAGGGAGCAATCAGCCCCAGCATTTT.

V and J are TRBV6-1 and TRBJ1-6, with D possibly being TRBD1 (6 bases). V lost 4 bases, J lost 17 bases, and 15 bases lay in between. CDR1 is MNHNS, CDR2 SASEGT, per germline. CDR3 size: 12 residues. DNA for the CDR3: TGTGCCAGCAGTGTTGTATCGGGGGCCTTCCACTTT. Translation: CASSVVSGAFHF.

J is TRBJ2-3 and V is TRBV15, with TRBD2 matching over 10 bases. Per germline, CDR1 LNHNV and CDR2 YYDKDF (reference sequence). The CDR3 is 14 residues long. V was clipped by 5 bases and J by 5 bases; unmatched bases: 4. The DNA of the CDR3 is TGTGCCACCAGCCCGGGACTAGCGTTAGATACGCAGTATTTT. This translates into CATSPGLALDTQYF.

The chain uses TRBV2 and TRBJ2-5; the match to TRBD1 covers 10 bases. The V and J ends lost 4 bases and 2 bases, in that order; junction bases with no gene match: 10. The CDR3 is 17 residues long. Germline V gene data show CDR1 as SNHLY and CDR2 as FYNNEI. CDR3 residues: CASSGDRGLRLQETQYF. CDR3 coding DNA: TGTGCCAGCAGTGGGGACAGGGGCCTAAGATTACAAGAGACCCAGTACTTC. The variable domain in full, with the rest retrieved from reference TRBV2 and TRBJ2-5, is EPEVTQTPSHQVTQMGQEVILRCVPISNHLYFYWYRQILGQKVEFLVSFYNNEISEKSEIFDDQFSVERPDGSNFTLKIRSTKLEDSAMYFCASSGDRGLRLQETQYFGPGTRLLVL.

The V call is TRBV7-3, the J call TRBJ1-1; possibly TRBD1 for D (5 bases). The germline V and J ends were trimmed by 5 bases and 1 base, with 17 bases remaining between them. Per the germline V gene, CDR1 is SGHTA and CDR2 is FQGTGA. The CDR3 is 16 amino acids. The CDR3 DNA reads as TGTGCCAGCAGCCCCGGACCGGGACGGGGGAACACTGAAGCTTTCTTT. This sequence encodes CASSPGPGRGNTEAFF.

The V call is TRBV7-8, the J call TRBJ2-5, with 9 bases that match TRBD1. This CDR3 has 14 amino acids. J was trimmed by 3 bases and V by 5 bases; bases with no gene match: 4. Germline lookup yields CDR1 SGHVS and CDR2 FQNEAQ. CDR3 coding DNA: TGTGCCAGCAGCCTCACAGGGGGCGAAGAGACCCAGTACTTC. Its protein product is CASSLTGGEETQYF.

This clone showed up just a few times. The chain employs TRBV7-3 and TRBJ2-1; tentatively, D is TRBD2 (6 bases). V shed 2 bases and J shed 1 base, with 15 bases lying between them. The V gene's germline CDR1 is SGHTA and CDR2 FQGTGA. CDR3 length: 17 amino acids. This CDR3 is CASSLAGGVLSYNEQFF. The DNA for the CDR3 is TGTGCCAGCAGCTTAGCGGGCGGGGTCCTTTCCTACAATGAGCAGTTCTTC.

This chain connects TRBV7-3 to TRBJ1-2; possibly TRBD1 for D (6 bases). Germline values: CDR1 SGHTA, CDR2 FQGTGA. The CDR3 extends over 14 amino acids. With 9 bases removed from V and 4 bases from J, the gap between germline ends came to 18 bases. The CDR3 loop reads CASERQGTGYGYTF. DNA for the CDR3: TGTGCCAGTGAACGCCAGGGGACTGGCTATGGCTACACCTTC.

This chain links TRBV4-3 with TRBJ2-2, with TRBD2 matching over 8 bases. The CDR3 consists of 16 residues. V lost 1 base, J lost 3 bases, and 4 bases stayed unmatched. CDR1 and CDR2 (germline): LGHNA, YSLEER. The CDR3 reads CASSQARAGDTGELFF. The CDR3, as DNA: TGCGCCAGCAGCCAAGCGAGAGCGGGGGACACCGGGGAGCTGTTTTTT.

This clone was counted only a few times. CDR3 sequence reads: CASSAVQGRDSPLHF. The DNA of the CDR3 is TGTGCCAGCAGTGCGGTCCAGGGAAGAGACTCACCCCTCCACTTT. The chain couples TRBV25-1 to TRBJ1-6; TRBD1 is a possible D gene (5 bases). There are 15 residues in the CDR3. CDR1 MGHDK and CDR2 SYGVNS come from the germline V gene. The V end was cut by 4 bases, the J end by 10 bases, with 17 bases between.

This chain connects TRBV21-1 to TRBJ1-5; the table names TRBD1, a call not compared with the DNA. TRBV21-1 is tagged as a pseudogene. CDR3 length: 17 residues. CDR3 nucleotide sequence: TGTGCCAGCAGCAAAACCCCACCGACAGGGGGAAATCAGCCCCAGCATTTT. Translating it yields CASSKTPPTGGNQPQHF.

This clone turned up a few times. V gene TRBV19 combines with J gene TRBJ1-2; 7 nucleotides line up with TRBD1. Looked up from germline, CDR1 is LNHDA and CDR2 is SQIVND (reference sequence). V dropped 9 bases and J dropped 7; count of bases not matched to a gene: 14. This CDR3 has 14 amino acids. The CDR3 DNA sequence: TGTGCCAGGGTTTTGACAGGGCTCCCGAGTGGCTACACCTTC. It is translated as CARVLTGLPSGYTF.

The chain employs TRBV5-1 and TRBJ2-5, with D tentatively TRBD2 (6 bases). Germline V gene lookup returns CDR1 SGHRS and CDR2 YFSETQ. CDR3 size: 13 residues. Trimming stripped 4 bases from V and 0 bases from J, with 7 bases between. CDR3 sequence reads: CASSRGNQETQYF. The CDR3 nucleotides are TGCGCCAGCAGCCGGGGGAACCAAGAGACCCAGTACTTC.

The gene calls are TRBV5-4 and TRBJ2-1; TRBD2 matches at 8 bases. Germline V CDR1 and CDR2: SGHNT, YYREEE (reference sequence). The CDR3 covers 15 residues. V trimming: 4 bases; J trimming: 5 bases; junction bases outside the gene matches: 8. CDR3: CASSAETSVHNEQFF. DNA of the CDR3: TGTGCCAGCAGCGCTGAGACTAGCGTCCACAATGAGCAGTTCTTC.

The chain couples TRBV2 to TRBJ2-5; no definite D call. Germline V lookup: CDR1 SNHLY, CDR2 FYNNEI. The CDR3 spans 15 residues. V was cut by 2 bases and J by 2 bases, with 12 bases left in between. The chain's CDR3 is CASSENLDAQETQYF. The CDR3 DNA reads TGTGCCAGCAGTGAAAACCTTGATGCACAAGAGACCCAGTACTTC.

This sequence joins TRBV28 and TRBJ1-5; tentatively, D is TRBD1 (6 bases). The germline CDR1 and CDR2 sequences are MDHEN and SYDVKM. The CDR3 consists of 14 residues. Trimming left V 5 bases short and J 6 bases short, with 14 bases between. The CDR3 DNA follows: TGTGCCAGCAGTCACTCGGTGGGGGCTCAGCCCCAGCATTTT. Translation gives CASSHSVGAQPQHF.

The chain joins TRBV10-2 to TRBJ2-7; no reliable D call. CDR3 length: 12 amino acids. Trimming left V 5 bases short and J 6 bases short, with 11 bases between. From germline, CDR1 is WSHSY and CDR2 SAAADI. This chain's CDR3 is CASSLGPREQYF. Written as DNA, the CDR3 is TGCGCCAGCAGTCTCGGGCCGCGCGAGCAGTACTTC.

This CDR3 reads CASSQGISGGFAAFF. The CDR3 coding sequence is TGCGCCAGCAGCCAAGGGATCTCGGGTGGGTTTGCGGCTTTCTTT. The gene calls are TRBV4-3 and TRBJ1-1; D unclear. Germline lookup yields CDR1 LGHNA and CDR2 YSLEER. Trimming left V 1 base short and J 11 bases short, with 20 bases between. The CDR3 is 15 amino acids.

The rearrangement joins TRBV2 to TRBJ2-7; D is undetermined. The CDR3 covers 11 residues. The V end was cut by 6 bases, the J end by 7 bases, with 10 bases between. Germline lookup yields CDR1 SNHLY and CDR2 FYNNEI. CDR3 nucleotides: TGTGCCAGCAGCGCGAGCAGAGAGCAGTACTTC. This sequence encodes CASSASREQYF.

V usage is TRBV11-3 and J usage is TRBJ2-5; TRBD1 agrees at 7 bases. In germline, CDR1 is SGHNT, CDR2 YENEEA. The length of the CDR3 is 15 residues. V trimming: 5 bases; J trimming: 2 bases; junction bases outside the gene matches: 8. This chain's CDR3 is CASSPGTAVQETQYF. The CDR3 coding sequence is TGTGCCAGCAGCCCCGGGACAGCCGTTCAAGAGACCCAGTACTTC.

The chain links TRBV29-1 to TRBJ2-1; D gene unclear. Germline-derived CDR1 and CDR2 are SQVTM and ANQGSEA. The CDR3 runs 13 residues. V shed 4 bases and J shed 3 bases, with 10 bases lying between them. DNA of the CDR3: TGCAGCGTTGCTTTTTGGGTCTACAATGAGCAGTTCTTC. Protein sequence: CSVAFWVYNEQFF.

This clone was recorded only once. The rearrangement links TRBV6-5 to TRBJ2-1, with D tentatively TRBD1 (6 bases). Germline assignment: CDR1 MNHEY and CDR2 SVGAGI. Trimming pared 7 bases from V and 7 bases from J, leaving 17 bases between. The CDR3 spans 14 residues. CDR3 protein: CASIRGQTGNEQFF. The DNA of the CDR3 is TGTGCCAGCATCCGAGGACAGACGGGGAATGAGCAGTTCTTC.

CDR3 sequence (DNA): TGTGCCAGCCTGGCCTGGAACACTGAAGCTTTCTTT. Its protein is CASLAWNTEAFF. The rearrangement links TRBV28 to TRBJ1-1; no clear D gene. The V gene's germline CDR1 is MDHEN and CDR2 SYDVKM. The length of the CDR3 is 12 residues. Trimming pared 8 bases from V and 1 base from J, leaving 8 bases between.

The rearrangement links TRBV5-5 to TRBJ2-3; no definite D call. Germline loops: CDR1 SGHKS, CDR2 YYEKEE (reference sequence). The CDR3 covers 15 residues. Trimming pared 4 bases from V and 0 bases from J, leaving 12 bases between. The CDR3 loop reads CASSHTSWSTDTQYF. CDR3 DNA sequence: TGTGCCAGCAGCCACACCTCTTGGAGCACAGATACGCAGTATTTT.

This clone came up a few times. The CDR3 loop reads CASSLGANTDTQYF. CDR3 nucleotides: TGTGCCAGCAGCTTAGGAGCGAACACAGATACGCAGTATTTT. The chain has TRBV7-8 and TRBJ2-3; no clear D. The CDR3 sequence is 14 residues long. Germline V CDR1 and CDR2: SGHVS, FQNEAQ. V was cut by 1 base and J by 2 bases, with 7 bases left in between.

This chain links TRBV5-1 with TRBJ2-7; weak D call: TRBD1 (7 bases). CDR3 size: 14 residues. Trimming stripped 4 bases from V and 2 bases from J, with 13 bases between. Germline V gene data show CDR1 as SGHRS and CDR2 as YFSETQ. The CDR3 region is CASSETGRPYEQYF. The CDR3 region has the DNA TGCGCCAGCAGCGAGACAGGGAGGCCCTACGAGCAGTACTTC. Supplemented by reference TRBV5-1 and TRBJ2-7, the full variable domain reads KAGVTQTPRYLIKTRGQQVTLSCSPISGHRSVSWYQQTPGQGLQFLFEYFSETQRNKGNFPGRFSGRQFSNSRSEMNVSTLELGDSALYLCASSETGRPYEQYFGPGTRLTVT.

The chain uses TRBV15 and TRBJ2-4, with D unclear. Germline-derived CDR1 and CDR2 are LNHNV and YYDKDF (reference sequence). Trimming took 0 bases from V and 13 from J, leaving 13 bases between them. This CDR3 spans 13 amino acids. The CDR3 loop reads CATSRDLVGAQYF. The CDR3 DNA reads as TGTGCCACCAGCAGAGATCTCGTAGGAGCGCAGTACTTC.